Described below is a single T cell receptor beta chain sequence and its context. Its antigen is not identified. The junction and the germline gene differ at one end; a read error may be behind it. The sample comes from a study of cytomegalovirus exposure and HLA in healthy donors. Notes on the study in general: Reports showed the classifier diagnosing cytomegalovirus status with high specificity and sensitivity. Common viral pathogens seemed, in a later analysis, to connect with several of the most significant clusters.

The primer mix had 60 Vbeta and 13 Jbeta primers. Using immunoSEQ multiplex PCR, the repertoire was profiled, and TCRdb retains in-frame clones only, with some absent. Of roughly 230,000 clones listed, 85% are singletons. Sequencing input: PBMCs. The clonotype comes from a girl aged 2 to 9 in good health and CMV-seronegative.

DNA of the CDR3: TGTGCCACCCGCAGCTGGAGGGATGGGGCCAACGTCCTGACTTTC. Translation: CATRSWRDGANVLTF. This chain joins TRBV15 and TRBJ2-6; D possibly corresponds to TRBD2 (6 bases). The CDR3 has 15 residues. The germline gives CDR1 LNHNV, CDR2 YYDKDF (reference sequence).